A single sample is the source of the 21 T cell receptor beta chains below, sequenced in a study of immune aging and cytomegalovirus after organ transplant. These TCRs' antigens remain unknown. Cells were captured in microwells, and libraries were made with BD Rhapsody targeted mRNA and AbSeq chemistry. TCRdb re-analysed the single-cell sequencing reads in MiXCR, keeping a single row per CDR3 protein. The sample records about 20,000 distinct CDR3 sequences, roughly a third being singletons. This sample's time point: five sample-tagged time points from pre-transplant (day -1) to day 368 post-transplant, pooled. The starting material was CMV peptide-activated CD4+ and CD8+ T cells sorted from blood, obtained at five time points, pooled. Subset defined: sorted CD8+CD137+ and CD4+CD154+ T cells after more than 9 h CMV IE-1 peptide stimulation. The source is a female donor who had a heart transplant and CMV viremia.

This clonotype was seen repeatedly, ten times or more. J is TRBJ2-1 and V is TRBV13; a weak D match, TRBD1 (6 bases). This CDR3 is built from 15 residues. Per the germline V gene, CDR1 is PRHDT and CDR2 is FYEKMQ (reference sequence). Trimming stripped 0 bases from V and 2 bases from J, with 8 bases between. The CDR3 protein is CASSLGRGAYNEQFF. The CDR3 region has the DNA TGTGCCAGCAGCTTAGGCAGGGGTGCCTACAATGAGCAGTTCTTC.

This clonotype was counted only a few times. The chain employs TRBV20-1 and TRBJ2-2; D uncertain. CDR3 length: 14 residues. V dropped 0 bases and J dropped 4 bases, with 9 bases sitting between them. Germline V CDR1 and CDR2: DFQATT, SNEGSKA (reference sequence). CDR3 DNA sequence: TGCAGTGCTAGAGAAGGGCCCGGCACCGGGGAGCTGTTTTTT. Its protein product is CSAREGPGTGELFF.

This chain joins TRBV24-1 and TRBJ2-1; D perhaps matches TRBD2 (5 bases). The CDR3 has 15 residues. Trimming took 1 base from V and 11 from J, leaving 17 bases between them. Germline values: CDR1 KGHDR, CDR2 SFDVKD. The CDR3 nucleotides are TGTGCCACCAGTGATTTCAAGGACTCCTGGTTGCAGCAGTTCTTC. Translating gives CATSDFKDSWLQQFF.

About this clonotype itself: The junction shows a germline mismatch at one end, possibly a read error. The V and J genes are TRBV12-3 or TRBV12-4 and TRBJ2-1; 8 bases agree with TRBD2. The CDR3 runs 13 residues. The CDR3 DNA reads as TGTGCCAGCAGTTTTGCAGCGGGGGATGAGCAGTCCTTC. Translated: CASSFAAGDEQSF.

The V and J genes are TRBV5-5 and TRBJ2-1, with D unclear. CDR1 is SGHKS, CDR2 YYEKEE, per germline (reference sequence). Trimming removed 0 bases from V and 0 bases from J, with 7 bases in between. CDR3 length equals 15 residues. In DNA form, the CDR3 reads TGTGCCAGCAGCTTGGCCGTGAGCTCCTACAATGAGCAGTTCTTC. Protein: CASSLAVSSYNEQFF.

A word on this clonotype: Since no conserved phenylalanine or tryptophan closes the CDR3, a read error is the likely cause. CDR3 residues: CASSSYTQHL. DNA for the CDR3: TGTGCCAGCAGCTCCTACACGCAGCATCTT. The rearrangement uses TRBV7-2 and TRBJ2-3; D gene ambiguous. The DNA matches TRBJ1-5 better at its end, which makes the J call doubtful. The CDR3 length is 10 residues. Germline assignment: CDR1 SGHTA and CDR2 FQGNSA.

This clonotype was counted a few times. The chain combines TRBV5-1 with TRBJ2-7, with D possibly being TRBD2 (5 bases). The CDR3 covers 13 residues. V gave up 4 bases and J gave up 4 bases, with 12 bases separating them. Germline assignment: CDR1 SGHRS and CDR2 YFSETQ. CDR3 DNA: TGCGCCAGCAGCCCCGGGATTTCTTACGAGCAGTACTTC. This sequence encodes CASSPGISYEQYF.

The CDR3 bases are TGTGCCAGCAGTGGAACTTACAGGGATGGCTACACCTTC. Protein product: CASSGTYRDGYTF. The chain uses TRBV6-5 and TRBJ1-2, with a weak D call TRBD1 (6 bases). Trimming took off 5 bases at V and 6 bases at J, with 13 bases between the two ends. This CDR3 is built from 13 residues. Germline V gene lookup returns CDR1 MNHEY and CDR2 SVGAGI.

As regards this clonotype: A read error may produce the germline difference seen at one junction end. This rearrangement joins TRBV6-2 or TRBV6-3 to TRBJ1-1; D possibly corresponds to TRBD1 (6 bases). The CDR3 runs 14 residues. Per germline, CDR1 MNHEY and CDR2 SVGEGT. The CDR3 region is CANKRQVWNTEAFF. CDR3 DNA sequence: TGCGCCAACAAAAGACAGGTATGGAACACTGAAGCTTTCTTT.

In its sample, this clonotype was seen a few times. The CDR3: CASNQGSGNQPQHF. CDR3 coding DNA: TGTGCCAGCAATCAGGGTTCGGGGAATCAGCCCCAGCATTTT. The chain combines TRBV28 with TRBJ1-5; weak D call: TRBD1 (5 bases). V lost 7 bases, J lost 4 bases, and 14 bases lay in between. The germline CDR1 and CDR2 sequences are MDHEN and SYDVKM. This CDR3 has 14 amino acids. The full variable domain, rest sourced from reference TRBV28 and TRBJ1-5, is DVKVTQSSRYLVKRTGEKVFLECVQDMDHENMFWYRQDPGLGLRLIYFSYDVKMKEKGDIPEGYSVSREKKERFSLILESASTNQTSMYLCASNQGSGNQPQHFGDGTRLSIL.

The V and J genes are TRBV27 and TRBJ1-2; 8 bases align to TRBD1. The germline V gene has CDR1 MNHEY and CDR2 SMNVEV (reference sequence). The V segment lost 5 bases and the J segment 3 bases; nucleotides outside the gene matches: 8. The CDR3 spans 15 residues. CDR3 DNA: TGTGCCAGCAGTCTCGCAGGGGGCTCTTACTATGGCTACACCTTC. As protein: CASSLAGGSYYGYTF.

In its sample, this clonotype was seen many times. This chain uses TRBV7-2 with TRBJ2-3; 7 nucleotides align to TRBD2. This CDR3 region has 16 residues. V dropped 4 bases and J dropped 2; count of bases not matched to a gene: 9. CDR1 is SGHTA and CDR2 is FQGNSA in the germline V gene. The CDR3 reads CASSSNLAVTTDTQYF. In DNA, the CDR3 is TGTGCCAGCAGCTCAAACCTAGCGGTTACCACAGATACGCAGTATTTT.

The CDR3 spells CASSLEPAELGYF. CDR3 nucleotide sequence: TGTGCCAGCAGCTTAGAGCCCGCGGAACTTGGGTACTTC. The chain uses TRBV7-2 and TRBJ2-7, with D hard to call. Trimming left V 1 base short and J 12 bases short, with 16 bases between. Germline CDR1 is SGHTA and CDR2 is FQGNSA. The CDR3 extends over 13 amino acids.

To note about this clonotype: Given a much more abundant clone one base away, this may be a read error. This rearrangement joins TRBV7-9 to TRBJ2-4; 8 bases map to TRBD1. From germline, CDR1 is SEHNR and CDR2 FQNEAQ (reference sequence). CDR3 size: 22 residues. This chain's CDR3 is CASCLVGTGSSINGLAKNIQYF. The CDR3 region has the DNA TGTGCCAGCTGCTTAGTCGGGACAGGATCCTCTATAAACGGATTAGCCAAAAACATTCAGTACTTC.

The genes are TRBV4-1 and TRBJ2-1; D gene uncertain. Trimming took off 0 bases at V and 0 bases at J, with 15 bases between the two ends. This CDR3 has 18 amino acids. Germline assignment: CDR1 MGHRA and CDR2 YSYEKL. The CDR3 loop is CASSQDYRVASSYNEQFF. CDR3 coding DNA: TGCGCCAGCAGCCAAGATTATCGGGTGGCGAGCTCCTACAATGAGCAGTTCTTC.

J is TRBJ2-1 and V is TRBV19, with TRBD2 matching over 10 bases. V lost 5 bases, J lost 7 bases, and 8 bases stayed unmatched. The CDR3 spans 15 residues. Germline lookup yields CDR1 LNHDA and CDR2 SQIVND (reference sequence). This CDR3 reads CASSLASGSINEQFF. The CDR3, as DNA: TGTGCCAGTAGTCTCGCTAGCGGGAGTATTAATGAGCAGTTCTTC.

On this clonotype: The germline gene is not matched at one end of the junction; a read error may be the cause. The CDR3 coding sequence is TGCGCCAGCAACCAATCCCGAGGCACTGAGGAATACTTC. It translates to CASNQSRGTEEYF. The chain combines TRBV4-1 with TRBJ2-7; D unclear. The CDR3 is made up of 13 amino acids. Germline V CDR1 and CDR2: MGHRA, YSYEKL.

This clonotype occurred many times. A clone one base away is much larger, so this may be a read error. The chain couples TRBV5-5 to TRBJ2-3, with D unresolved. From germline, CDR1 is SGHKS and CDR2 YYEKEE (reference sequence). The CDR3 has 14 residues. CDR3 DNA sequence: TGTGGCAGCAGCCCTCGACTGAACTCAGATACGCAGTATTTT. This codes for CGSSPRLNSDTQYF.

The chain joins TRBV19 to TRBJ1-1, with TRBD1 identical over 7 bases. J lost 4 bases, V lost 4 bases, and 9 bases had no gene match. The CDR3 covers 15 residues. Germline assignment: CDR1 LNHDA and CDR2 SQIVND (reference sequence). CDR3 protein: CASSNTPGGGTEAFF. The CDR3 coding sequence is TGTGCCAGTAGTAATACTCCAGGGGGGGGCACTGAAGCTTTCTTT.

This clonotype was observed many times. The chain uses TRBV28 and TRBJ2-2; 8 nucleotides match TRBD1. The CDR3 is 15 amino acids. The J segment lost 4 bases and the V segment lost 6 bases, leaving 7 bases of the junction unmatched. Germline CDR1 and CDR2: MDHEN and SYDVKM. The CDR3 nucleotides read TGTGCCAGCAGCAATGGACAGGGCCGCACCGGGGAGCTGTTTTTT. Encoded protein: CASSNGQGRTGELFF.

The rearrangement uses TRBV20-1 and TRBJ1-1, with D uncertain. V shed 3 bases and J shed 1 base, with 6 bases lying between them. In germline, CDR1 is DFQATT, CDR2 SNEGSKA (reference sequence). The CDR3 sequence is 12 residues long. Here the CDR3 reads CSARHGNTEAFF. The CDR3 DNA reads as TGCAGTGCTAGGCACGGGAACACTGAAGCTTTCTTT.